These 27 T cell receptor beta chains came from one sample sequenced in a study of cytomegalovirus exposure and HLA in healthy donors. In the PCR, 60 Vbeta and 13 Jbeta primers were used. Sequencing used immunoSEQ multiplex PCR; TCRdb keeps in-frame clones, though not all of them. This sample has fewer than 200,000 clones, with approximately 67% found just once. Sequenced input: PBMCs. All receptors come from a woman aged 18-29 years in good health and CMV-seropositive.

CDR3 sequence reads: CASSPRSGPGSGYTF. In nucleotides, the CDR3 is TGTGCCAGCTCACCAAGATCAGGGCCTGGTTCCGGCTACACCTTC. The V and J genes are TRBV18 and TRBJ1-2; D possibly corresponds to TRBD1 (5 bases). CDR1 KGHSH and CDR2 LQKENI come from the germline V gene. The CDR3 covers 15 residues. V lost 2 bases to trimming and J lost 8 bases, with 18 bases between them.

This clone appeared once. V is TRBV5-1 and J is TRBJ1-1; 12 bases align to TRBD1. Germline V lookup: CDR1 SGHRS, CDR2 YFSETQ. The CDR3 has 14 amino acids. The V and J ends lost 3 bases and 4 bases, in that order; junction bases with no gene match: 1. Written as DNA, the CDR3 is TGCGCCAGCAGCTCGGGACAGGGGGCCACTGAAGCTTTCTTT. Translated, it gives CASSSGQGATEAFF.

This chain uses TRBV19 with TRBJ1-1, with TRBD1 matching 7 bases. Germline V gene data show CDR1 as LNHDA and CDR2 as SQIVND (reference sequence). The V segment lost 8 bases and the J segment 1 base; nucleotides outside the gene matches: 10. CDR3 length: 15 amino acids. CDR3 sequence: CASQHRQGWNTEAFF. The CDR3 DNA follows: TGTGCCAGTCAGCATCGACAGGGTTGGAACACTGAAGCTTTCTTT.

V gene TRBV30 combines with J gene TRBJ1-1; 11 bases agree with TRBD1. V dropped 5 bases and J dropped 6; count of bases not matched to a gene: 11. This CDR3 region has 15 residues. The germline V gene encodes CDR1 GTSNPN and CDR2 SVGIG (reference sequence). Here the CDR3 reads CAWEQEGTGGAEAFF. CDR3 nucleotide sequence: TGTGCCTGGGAACAAGAAGGGACAGGGGGGGCTGAAGCTTTCTTT.

The rearrangement links TRBV27 to TRBJ2-1; D perhaps matches TRBD1 (5 bases). V shed 6 bases and J shed 8 bases, with 20 bases lying between them. In germline, CDR1 is MNHEY, CDR2 SMNVEV (reference sequence). CDR3 length equals 15 residues. This chain's CDR3 is CASSTPLGVLDEQFF. The DNA for the CDR3 is TGTGCCAGCAGCACCCCGTTAGGGGTCCTAGATGAGCAGTTCTTC.

This sequence joins TRBV7-9 and TRBJ1-2; 7 nucleotides line up with TRBD1. This CDR3 has 14 residues. Germline V lookup: CDR1 SEHNR, CDR2 FQNEAQ (reference sequence). V shed 4 bases and J 6 bases; nucleotides not matched to a gene: 8. For the CDR3, the DNA is TGTGCCAGCAGCTCATCGGGGGACAGACATGGCTACACCTTC. Translated, it gives CASSSSGDRHGYTF.

The gene calls are TRBV6-5 and TRBJ1-1; D perhaps matches TRBD1 (5 bases). The CDR3 length is 14 residues. Trimming left V 6 bases short and J 10 bases short, with 21 bases between. Germline lookup yields CDR1 MNHEY and CDR2 SVGAGI. CDR3 nucleotides: TGTGCCAGCAGGCCACTGGGTCAGGGTCGATCAGCTTTCTTT. It is translated as CASRPLGQGRSAFF.

This rearrangement joins TRBV27 to TRBJ1-1; D is possibly TRBD1 (6 bases). V lost 9 bases and J 2 bases, leaving 16 bases between the germline ends. CDR1 is MNHEY and CDR2 is SMNVEV in the germline V gene (reference sequence). This CDR3 is 14 amino acids long. The CDR3 nucleotides read TGTGCCAGTCGGACAGCAGAAGTTAACACTGAAGCTTTCTTT. The encoded protein is CASRTAEVNTEAFF.

The V and J genes are TRBV28 and TRBJ1-5; possibly TRBD1 for D (6 bases). The CDR3 spans 17 residues. Trimming shortened V by 1 base and J by 6 bases, and 19 bases separated the two germline ends. CDR1 is MDHEN and CDR2 is SYDVKM in the germline V gene. CDR3 protein: CASSLFGGASVLQPQHF. CDR3 DNA sequence: TGTGCCAGCAGTTTATTTGGGGGCGCTTCGGTTCTTCAGCCCCAGCATTTT.

The chain links TRBV29-1 to TRBJ1-1; D might be TRBD1 (5 bases). V shed 6 bases and J shed 7 bases, with 12 bases lying between them. CDR3 length: 11 residues. Germline loops: CDR1 SQVTM, CDR2 ANQGSEA. CDR3 sequence: CSVRQSLEAFF. Here the CDR3 DNA reads TGCAGCGTAAGACAGAGTCTTGAAGCTTTCTTT. Full variable domain (missing parts from reference TRBV29-1 and TRBJ1-1): SAVISQKPSRDICQRGTSLTIQCQVDSQVTMMFWYRQQPGQSLTLIATANQGSEATYESGFVIDKFPISRPNLTFSTLTVSNMSPEDSSIYLCSVRQSLEAFFGQGTRLTVV.

V is TRBV5-1 and J is TRBJ1-5; D is ambiguous. The germline V gene has CDR1 SGHRS and CDR2 YFSETQ. The length of the CDR3 is 15 residues. The ends were cut back, 0 bases at V and 4 bases at J, with 11 bases in the middle. The DNA for the CDR3 is TGCGCCAGCAGCTTGGACGGGGTCCCTAATCAGCCCCAGCATTTT. Translation gives CASSLDGVPNQPQHF.

This sequence joins TRBV29-1 and TRBJ1-1, with D possibly matching TRBD1 (5 bases). The ends were cut back, 4 bases at V and 0 bases at J, with 6 bases in the middle. The CDR3 is 12 amino acids. The germline gives CDR1 SQVTM, CDR2 ANQGSEA. The CDR3 is CSVVDMNTEAFF. The DNA of the CDR3 is TGCAGCGTTGTGGACATGAACACTGAAGCTTTCTTT.

The chain carries TRBV7-8 and TRBJ2-5; tentatively, D is TRBD2 (6 bases). The CDR3 consists of 15 residues. V was cut by 4 bases and J by 5 bases, with 17 bases left in between. CDR1 SGHVS and CDR2 FQNEAQ come from the germline V gene. Here the CDR3 reads CASSSNKLAGETQYF. The CDR3 DNA reads TGTGCCAGCAGCTCAAATAAACTAGCAGGGGAGACCCAGTACTTC.

This clone was recorded a few times. This rearrangement joins TRBV7-2 to TRBJ2-5, with D tentatively TRBD2 (5 bases). V lost 5 bases to trimming and J lost 5 bases, with 21 bases between them. This CDR3 spans 16 amino acids. Germline V gene data show CDR1 as SGHTA and CDR2 as FQGNSA. The CDR3 DNA follows: TGTGCCAGCAGCGGAAGAGGGCTCTCCGCGGGCGAGACCCAGTACTTC. Its protein product is CASSGRGLSAGETQYF.

This clone came up a few times. The genes are TRBV29-1 and TRBJ1-4; no definite D call. V gave up 8 bases and J gave up 4 bases, with 14 bases separating them. This CDR3 contains 13 residues. CDR1 and CDR2 (germline): SQVTM, ANQGSEA. The CDR3 reads CSTSEGNNEKLFF. The DNA for the CDR3 is TGCAGCACATCGGAGGGTAATAATGAAAAACTGTTTTTT.

The chain is built from TRBV19 and TRBJ2-3, with D perhaps TRBD2 (5 bases). Per the germline V gene, CDR1 is LNHDA and CDR2 is SQIVND (reference sequence). Trimming left V 7 bases short and J 4 bases short, with 15 bases between. The CDR3 runs to 14 residues. The CDR3 spells CASTGGGGADTQYF. The CDR3 nucleotides read TGTGCCAGTACCGGCGGAGGTGGGGCAGATACGCAGTATTTT.

The genes are TRBV5-4 and TRBJ1-6; TRBD1 matches at 9 bases. CDR1 and CDR2 from the germline V gene are SGHNT and YYREEE (reference sequence). V lost 5 bases to trimming and J lost 6 bases; unmatched junction nucleotides: 9. The CDR3 totals 16 residues. The CDR3, as DNA: TGTGCCAGCAGGGGCGATGGACAGGGGACTAATTCACCCCTCCACTTT. It is translated as CASRGDGQGTNSPLHF.

The chain joins TRBV4-2 to TRBJ2-5, with 10 bases fitting TRBD2. CDR3 length: 14 amino acids. Germline V CDR1 and CDR2: LGHNA, YNFKEQ. Trimming removed 4 bases from V and 11 bases from J; junction bases left unmatched: 10. The CDR3 is CASSPLAGSGEQYF. The CDR3 DNA sequence: TGTGCCAGCAGCCCACTAGCGGGATCGGGTGAGCAGTACTTC.

The chain uses TRBV7-9 and TRBJ2-5; perhaps TRBD1 as D (6 bases). Germline V gene sequence: CDR1 SEHNR, CDR2 FQNEAQ (reference sequence). The CDR3 has 16 residues. V was clipped by 2 bases and J by 2 bases, with 15 bases between them. The CDR3 here is CASSLRYPDSQETQYF. CDR3 nucleotide sequence: TGTGCCAGCAGCTTACGCTACCCGGACAGTCAAGAGACCCAGTACTTC.

This chain joins TRBV2 and TRBJ1-2; 8 bases line up with TRBD1. V lost 2 bases and J lost 8; bases outside the gene matches: 10. Germline V lookup: CDR1 SNHLY, CDR2 FYNNEI. This CDR3 contains 15 residues. CDR3 amino acids: CASSERVQGARGYTF. The CDR3 DNA reads as TGTGCCAGCAGTGAAAGGGTCCAGGGGGCAAGGGGCTACACCTTC.

This clone was recorded only once. This chain links TRBV11-1 with TRBJ1-1; a possible D gene is TRBD1 (5 bases). This CDR3 has 16 residues. V dropped 1 base and J dropped 0 bases, with 12 bases sitting between them. The V gene's germline CDR1 is SGHAT and CDR2 FQDESV (reference sequence). CDR3 region: CASSLGRGIMNTEAFF. DNA of the CDR3: TGTGCCAGCAGCTTAGGAAGGGGAATTATGAACACTGAAGCTTTCTTT.

CDR3 region: CSVRGPGITDTQYF. CDR3 sequence (DNA): TGCAGCGTTCGAGGTCCGGGGATCACAGATACGCAGTATTTT. The genes are TRBV29-1 and TRBJ2-3; D might be TRBD2 (5 bases). Germline V gene data show CDR1 as SQVTM and CDR2 as ANQGSEA. The CDR3 contains 14 residues. The V gene lost 5 bases and the J gene lost 2 bases, with 14 bases spanning the gap.

A few counts support this clone. V is TRBV6-6 and J is TRBJ2-7; TRBD1 is a possible D gene (6 bases). Germline lookup yields CDR1 MNHNY and CDR2 SVGAGI (reference sequence). The CDR3 sequence is 14 residues long. The ends were cut back, 1 base at V and 3 bases at J, with 10 bases in the middle. This chain's CDR3 is CASSYWTENYEQYF. The CDR3, as DNA: TGTGCCAGCAGTTACTGGACAGAAAACTACGAGCAGTACTTC.

V usage is TRBV2 and J usage is TRBJ1-1, with D tentatively TRBD1 (5 bases). Germline loops: CDR1 SNHLY, CDR2 FYNNEI. Trimming took off 5 bases at V and 5 bases at J, with 15 bases between the two ends. The length of the CDR3 is 14 residues. The DNA for the CDR3 is TGTGCCAGCAGTCCGTGGGGGGTAAGAACTGAAGCTTTCTTT. It codes for CASSPWGVRTEAFF. Complete variable domain (other parts from reference TRBV2 and TRBJ1-1): EPEVTQTPSHQVTQMGQEVILRCVPISNHLYFYWYRQILGQKVEFLVSFYNNEISEKSEIFDDQFSVERPDGSNFTLKIRSTKLEDSAMYFCASSPWGVRTEAFFGQGTRLTVV.

The V and J genes are TRBV7-2 and TRBJ1-5; possible D gene TRBD1, 6 bases. With 1 base removed from V and 6 bases from J, the gap between germline ends came to 13 bases. The CDR3 covers 15 residues. Germline V gives CDR1 SGHTA, CDR2 FQGNSA. In nucleotides, the CDR3 is TGTGCCAGCAGCTTAGAAGGGGGGGGCCCTCAGCCCCAGCATTTT. It translates to CASSLEGGGPQPQHF. Full variable domain (remainder filled in from reference TRBV7-2 and TRBJ1-5): GAGVSQSPSNKVTEKGKDVELRCDPISGHTALYWYRQSLGQGLEFLIYFQGNSAPDKSGLPSDRFSAERTGGSVSTLTIQRTQQEDSAVYLCASSLEGGGPQPQHFGDGTRLSIL.

This clone was counted a few times. The chain has TRBV5-4 and TRBJ2-3; D possibly corresponds to TRBD1 (6 bases). The V gene lost 2 bases and the J gene lost 6 bases, with 10 bases spanning the gap. Germline CDR1 and CDR2: SGHNT and YYREEE (reference sequence). CDR3 length: 13 amino acids. Here the CDR3 reads CASSFTGFDTQYF. DNA for the CDR3: TGTGCCAGCAGCTTTACAGGGTTCGATACGCAGTATTTT.

A remark on this clone: The junction differs from germline at one of its ends, possibly a read error. The chain joins TRBV5-6 to TRBJ2-3; D is unclear. The CDR3 covers 13 residues. Germline assignment: CDR1 SGHDT and CDR2 YYEEEE. The CDR3 loop reads CASSLVYSDTRYF. Written as DNA, the CDR3 is TGTGCCAGCAGCTTGGTTTACTCTGATACGCGGTATTTT.